A single T cell receptor (beta chain) is shown here with its context. The sample comes from a study of blood T cell repertoires in COVID-19. About the study: In each case, the material was cDNA or gDNA derived from T cells, B-cell-depleted T cells, or PBMCs.

The CDR3 is 18 amino acids. V trimming: 1 base; J trimming: 0 bases; junction bases outside the gene matches: 9. Looked up from germline, CDR1 is SGHVS and CDR2 is FNYEAQ. The Seattle patients joined while their infection was active and were tracked longitudinally afterward. In the authors' methods: Reference gene primer amplification gave nucleated cell count estimates. Assay used: immunoSEQ multiplex PCR; TCRdb lists only in-frame clones, some missing. V, J and clone size were drawn from that table, and D and trimming were deduced from the DNA. The data contain 250,000 to 300,000 clones, 89% of them singletons.

This receptor was taken from a woman aged 30 to 39 with COVID-19, enrolled during active disease. The sequenced material came from peripheral blood. This chain connects TRBV7-6 to TRBJ2-7, with 10 bases that match TRBD2. CDR3 residues: CASSLVSGLAESSYEQYF. CDR3 in DNA: TGTGCCAGCAGCTTAGTGAGCGGACTAGCGGAGAGCTCCTACGAGCAGTACTTC.